This T cell receptor (beta chain) originates from a study of blood T cell repertoires in COVID-19. Study summary: The United States, Italy and Spain provided the acute and convalescent COVID-19 samples.

Authors' analysis steps: Estimation of nucleated cell counts was performed using reference gene primer amplification. Method: immunoSEQ multiplex PCR; TCRdb's copy keeps in-frame clones and lacks some. The V and J calls and clone size are taken from that table; D and trimming were inferred from the DNA. The sample contains some 120,000 clones, approximately 87% of which appear only once. Sequenced input: peripheral blood. The origin of this receptor is a woman in her forties or fifties with acute or convalescent COVID-19.

The CDR3 is CASSLGRQGAISYGYTF. The DNA for the CDR3 is TGTGCCAGCAGCTTAGGTCGACAGGGGGCGATTAGCTATGGCTACACCTTC. This chain uses TRBV11-3 with TRBJ1-2, with 10 positions matching TRBD1. This CDR3 region has 17 residues. With 1 base clipped from V and 4 bases from J, the junction kept 9 bases outside the gene matches. The germline gives CDR1 SGHNT, CDR2 YENEEA.